This TCR beta chain was captured by sequencing in a study of OX40 agonist ivuxolimab in advanced cancers. This CDR3 has 16 residues. Germline V lookup: CDR1 SGDLS, CDR2 YYNGEE. V shed 4 bases, J shed 3 bases, and the junction held 3 bases outside the gene matches. Worth noting for this clone: The antigen remains unidentified.

Clones were sequenced by immunoSEQ multiplex PCR, and TCRdb holds only the in-frame ones, with some missing. In the table there are roughly 80,000 clones, about 83% of which are singletons. Study conclusions and caveats: Determination of antigen specificity was not performed for the expanded peripheral T cells.

Blood draws occurred at baseline, cycle 4 day 1, and cycle 7 day 1. The specimen was CD4+ or CD8+ T cells sorted from blood, collected in a trial of the OX40 agonist ivuxolimab. The origin of this receptor is an adult with an advanced solid tumor such as melanoma, head and neck, liver or kidney cancer. This chain joins TRBV9 and TRBJ2-2; 13 bases line up with TRBD2. In DNA form, the CDR3 reads TGTGCCAGCAGCTTCGGACTAGCGGGAGACACCGGGGAGCTGTTTTTT. Encoded protein: CASSFGLAGDTGELFF.